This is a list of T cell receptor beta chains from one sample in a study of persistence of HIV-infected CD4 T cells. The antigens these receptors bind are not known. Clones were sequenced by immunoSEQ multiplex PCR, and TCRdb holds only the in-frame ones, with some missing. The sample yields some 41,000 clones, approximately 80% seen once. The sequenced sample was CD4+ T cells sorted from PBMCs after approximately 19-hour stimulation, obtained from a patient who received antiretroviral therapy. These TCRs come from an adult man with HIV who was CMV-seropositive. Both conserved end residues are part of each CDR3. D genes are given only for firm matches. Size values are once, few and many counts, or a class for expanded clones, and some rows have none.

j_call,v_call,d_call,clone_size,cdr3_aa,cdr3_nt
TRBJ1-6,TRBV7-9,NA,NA,CASSLADNSPLHF,TGTGCCAGCAGCTTAGCGGATAATTCACCCCTCCACTTT
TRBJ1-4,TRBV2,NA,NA,CASSFSRANEKLFF,TGTGCCAGCAGTTTTAGCCGGGCCAATGAAAAACTGTTTTTT
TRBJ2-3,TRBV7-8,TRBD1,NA,CASSLGNRDRGTDTQYF,TGTGCCAGCAGCTTAGGAAACCGGGACAGGGGCACAGATACGCAGTATTTT
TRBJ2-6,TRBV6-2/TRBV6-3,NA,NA,CASSYGGSGANVLTF,TGTGCCAGCAGTTACGGGGGCTCCGGGGCCAACGTCCTGACTTTC
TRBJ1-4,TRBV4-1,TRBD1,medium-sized,CASSQAGTGNEKLFF,TGCGCCAGCAGCCAAGCTGGGACAGGGAATGAAAAACTGTTTTTT
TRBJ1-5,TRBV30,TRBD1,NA,CAWSHRGHRQPQHF,TGTGCCTGGAGCCACAGGGGGCATCGACAGCCCCAGCATTTT
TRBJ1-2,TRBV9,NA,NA,CASSVSGAYGYTF,TGTGCCAGCAGCGTATCAGGGGCCTATGGCTACACCTTC
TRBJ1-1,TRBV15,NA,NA,CATRTRGRNTEAFF,TGTGCCACCAGGACCCGGGGGAGGAACACTGAAGCTTTCTTT
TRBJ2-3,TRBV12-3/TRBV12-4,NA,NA,CASSLVRDTQYF,TGTGCCAGCAGTTTAGTTCGGGATACGCAGTATTTT
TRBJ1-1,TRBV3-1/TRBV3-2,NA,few,CASSQLGEAFF,TGTGCCAGCAGCCAATTAGGTGAAGCTTTCTTT
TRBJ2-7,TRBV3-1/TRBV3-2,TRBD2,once,CASSQTSGTSLQYF,TGTGCCAGCAGCCAAACCTCCGGGACTAGCTTGCAGTACTTC
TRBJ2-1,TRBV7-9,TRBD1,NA,CASSLQKGGLDEQFF,TGTGCCAGCAGCCTGCAAAAAGGGGGCTTGGATGAGCAGTTCTTC
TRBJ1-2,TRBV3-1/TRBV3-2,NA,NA,CASSQRRTGYTF,TGTGCCAGCAGCCAAAGACGCACTGGCTACACCTTC
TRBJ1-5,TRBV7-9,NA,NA,CASSSWMTDSNQPQHF,TGTGCCAGCAGCTCCTGGATGACAGATAGCAATCAGCCCCAGCATTTT
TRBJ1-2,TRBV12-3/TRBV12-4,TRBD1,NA,CASSFRDSVGYTF,TGTGCCAGCAGTTTCCGGGACAGTGTGGGCTACACCTTC
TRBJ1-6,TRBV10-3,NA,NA,CAISESRGAQNSPLHF,TGTGCCATCAGTGAGTCTAGGGGGGCGCAAAATTCACCCCTCCACTTT
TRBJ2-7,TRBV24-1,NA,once,CATSDINEQYF,TGTGCCACCAGTGATATCAACGAGCAGTACTTC
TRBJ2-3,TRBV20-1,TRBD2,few,CSASGGTSGGVTDTQYF,TGCAGTGCAAGTGGTGGGACTAGCGGGGGGGTAACAGATACGCAGTATTTT
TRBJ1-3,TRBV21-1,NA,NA,CASSAKMPRLWPRSGNTIYF,TGTGCCAGCAGCGCTAAAATGCCCCGCTTATGGCCGCGCTCTGGAAACACCATATATTTT
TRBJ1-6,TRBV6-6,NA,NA,CASSYYSPLHF,TGTGCCAGCAGTTACTATTCACCCCTCCACTTT
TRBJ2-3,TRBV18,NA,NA,CASSSRLPSTDTQYF,TGTGCCAGCTCATCGAGACTTCCTAGCACAGATACGCAGTATTTT
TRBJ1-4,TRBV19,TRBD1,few,CASSEAGGAGEKLFF,TGTGCCAGTAGTGAGGCAGGGGGCGCAGGAGAAAAACTGTTTTTT
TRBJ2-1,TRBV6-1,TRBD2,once,CASSVAGPHNEQFF,TGTGCCAGCAGTGTAGCGGGGCCCCACAATGAGCAGTTCTTC
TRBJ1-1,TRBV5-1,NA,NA,CASSLLRVIDTEAFF,TGCGCCAGCAGCTTGCTGAGGGTCATCGACACTGAAGCTTTCTTT
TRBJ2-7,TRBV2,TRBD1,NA,CASSTFKTGPLSSYEQYF,TGTGCCAGCAGCACTTTTAAGACAGGGCCCTTGAGCTCCTACGAGCAGTACTTC
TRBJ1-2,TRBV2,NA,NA,CASRSEIGGYTF,TGTGCCAGCAGGTCGGAAATAGGTGGCTACACCTTC
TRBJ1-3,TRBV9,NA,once,CASSVGQSLLGNTIYF,TGTGCCAGCAGCGTAGGACAGTCTTTACTGGGAAACACCATATATTTT
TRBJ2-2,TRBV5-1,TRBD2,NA,CASSLESWTSVGTGELFF,TGCGCCAGCAGCTTGGAGAGCTGGACTAGCGTCGGAACCGGGGAGCTGTTTTTT
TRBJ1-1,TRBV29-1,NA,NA,CSATGLGDTEAFF,TGCAGCGCAACAGGGCTTGGGGACACTGAAGCTTTCTTT
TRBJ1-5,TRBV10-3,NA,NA,CAISEGGGVPQHF,TGTGCCATCAGTGAGGGGGGGGGAGTACCCCAGCATTTT
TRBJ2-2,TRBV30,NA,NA,CAWSVHPSHRVGGELFF,TGTGCCTGGAGTGTACACCCGAGCCACAGGGTCGGCGGGGAGCTGTTTTTT
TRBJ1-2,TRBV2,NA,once,CASSGTSGRTDRVYGYTF,TGTGCCAGCAGCGGCACTTCGGGGAGAACGGACCGTGTCTATGGCTACACCTTC
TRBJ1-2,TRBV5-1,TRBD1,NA,CASSPTGGQDYTF,TGCGCCAGCAGCCCAACAGGGGGCCAGGACTACACCTTC
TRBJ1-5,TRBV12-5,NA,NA,CASGFKINRDWDHKGQPQHF,TGTGCTAGTGGTTTCAAAATTAACCGGGACTGGGACCACAAGGGGCAGCCCCAGCATTTT
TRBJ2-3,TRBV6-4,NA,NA,CASSDYGKRTDTQYF,TGTGCCAGCAGTGACTACGGAAAACGCACAGATACGCAGTATTTT
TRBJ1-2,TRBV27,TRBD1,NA,CASSLSVGTGNGYTF,TGTGCCAGCAGTTTATCGGTGGGGACAGGGAATGGCTACACCTTC
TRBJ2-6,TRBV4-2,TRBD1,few,CASSQDRAGGDGANVLTF,TGTGCCAGCAGCCAAGATAGGGCAGGGGGAGATGGGGCCAACGTCCTGACTTTC
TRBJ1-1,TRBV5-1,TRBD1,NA,CASSWGDRDSTEAFF,TGCGCCAGCAGCTGGGGGGACAGGGACTCCACTGAAGCTTTCTTT
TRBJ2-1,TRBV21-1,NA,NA,CASLAAGSDNEQFF,TGTGCCAGCCTGGCAGCGGGCTCGGACAATGAGCAGTTCTTC
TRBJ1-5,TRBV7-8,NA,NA,CASSPNAQGRLGVQPQHF,TGTGCCAGCAGCCCTAATGCCCAGGGACGGCTGGGGGTACAGCCCCAGCATTTT
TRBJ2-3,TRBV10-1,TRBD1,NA,CASSDFGTAASTDTQYF,TGCGCCAGCAGTGATTTCGGGACAGCTGCTAGCACAGATACGCAGTATTTT
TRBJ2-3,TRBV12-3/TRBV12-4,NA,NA,CASTYRTDTQYF,TGTGCCAGCACTTACCGCACAGATACGCAGTATTTT
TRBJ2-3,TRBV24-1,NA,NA,CATSDTRFGPTDTQYF,TGTGCCACCAGTGATACCCGATTCGGCCCCACAGATACGCAGTATTTT
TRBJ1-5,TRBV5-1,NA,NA,CASSPTGGVNQPQHF,TGCGCCAGCAGCCCCACCGGCGGGGTTAATCAGCCCCAGCATTTT
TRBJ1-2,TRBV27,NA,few,CASSLKGRNGYTF,TGTGCCAGCAGTTTAAAAGGGAGGAATGGCTACACCTTC
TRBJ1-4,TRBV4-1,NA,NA,CASSQVSRGSANEKLFF,TGCGCCAGCAGCCAAGTATCCCGGGGCTCGGCTAATGAAAAACTGTTTTTT
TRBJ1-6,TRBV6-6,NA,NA,CASSYSTVENSPLHF,TGTGCCAGCAGTTACTCGACAGTTGAGAATTCACCCCTCCACTTT
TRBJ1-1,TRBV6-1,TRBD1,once,CASSEPDRVNTEAFF,TGTGCCAGCAGTGAACCGGACAGGGTGAACACTGAAGCTTTCTTT
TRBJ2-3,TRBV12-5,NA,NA,CASGSGESTDTQYF,TGTGCTAGTGGTTCAGGAGAGAGCACAGATACGCAGTATTTT
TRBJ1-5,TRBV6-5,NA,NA,CASSYRRGGNQPQHF,TGTGCCAGCAGTTACCGGCGCGGGGGGAATCAGCCCCAGCATTTT
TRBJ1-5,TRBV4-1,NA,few,CASSQDWGRAGQPQHF,TGCGCCAGCAGCCAAGATTGGGGCAGGGCGGGCCAGCCCCAGCATTTT
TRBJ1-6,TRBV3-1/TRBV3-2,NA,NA,CASSSQGSPLHF,TGTGCCAGCAGCAGCCAAGGGTCTCCCCTCCACTTT